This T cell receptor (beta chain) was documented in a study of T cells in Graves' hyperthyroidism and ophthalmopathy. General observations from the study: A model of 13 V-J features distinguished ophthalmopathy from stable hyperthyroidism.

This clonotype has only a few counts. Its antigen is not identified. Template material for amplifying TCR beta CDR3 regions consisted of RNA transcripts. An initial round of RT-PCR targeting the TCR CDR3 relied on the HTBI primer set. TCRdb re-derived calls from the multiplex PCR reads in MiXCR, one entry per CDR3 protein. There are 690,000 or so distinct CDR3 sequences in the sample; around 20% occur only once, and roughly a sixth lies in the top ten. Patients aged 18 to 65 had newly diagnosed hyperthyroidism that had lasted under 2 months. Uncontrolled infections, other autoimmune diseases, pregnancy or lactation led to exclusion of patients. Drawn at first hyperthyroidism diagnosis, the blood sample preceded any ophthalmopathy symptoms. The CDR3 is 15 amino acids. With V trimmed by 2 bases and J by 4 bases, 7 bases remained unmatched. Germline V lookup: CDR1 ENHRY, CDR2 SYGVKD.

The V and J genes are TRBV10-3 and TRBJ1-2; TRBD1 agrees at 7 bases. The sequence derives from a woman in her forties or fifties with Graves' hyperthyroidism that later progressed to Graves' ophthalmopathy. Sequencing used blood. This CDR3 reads CAISEPGTATYGYTF. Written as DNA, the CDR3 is TGTGCCATCAGTGAGCCGGGGACAGCCACCTATGGCTACACCTTC.